These 21 T cell receptor beta chains originate from one sample sequenced in a study of regulatory T cells in long-lasting Graves disease. Time point specified: persistent/refractory GD, antithyroid drugs over 5 years with positive TRAb. RNA extracted from PBMCs served as the sequencing template. CDR3-region Arm-PCR and iRepertoire HTBI primers produced the TCR beta libraries. TCRdb recomputed calls from the multiplex PCR reads with MiXCR, one row per CDR3 protein. Among almost 350,000 distinct CDR3 sequences, around 20% were seen once, and the ten largest hold about 29%. The source material was peripheral blood mononuclear cells (PBMCs), sampled when the disease was refractory, from a patient treated with antithyroid drugs. The receptors shown here come from a female donor with Graves disease.

The rearrangement links TRBV18 to TRBJ2-7; D is undetermined. Germline lookup yields CDR1 KGHSH and CDR2 LQKENI. The CDR3 runs to 14 residues. The V end lost 6 bases, the J end lost 0 bases, and 12 bases lay between the germline ends. The chain's CDR3 is CASSATQISYEQYF. DNA for the CDR3: TGTGCCAGCTCTGCAACTCAGATCTCCTACGAGCAGTACTTC.

This clonotype has ten or more counts. The chain links TRBV30 to TRBJ1-1; no firm D call. This CDR3 contains 10 residues. Trimming stripped 3 bases from V and 9 bases from J, with 8 bases between. Germline V gene sequence: CDR1 GTSNPN, CDR2 SVGIG (reference sequence). CDR3 sequence: CAWRTNKAFF. The DNA for the CDR3 is TGTGCCTGGAGAACAAATAAAGCTTTCTTT.

V and J are TRBV19 and TRBJ2-7; 9 nucleotides match TRBD1. J gave up 2 bases and V 7 bases, and 6 bases lay outside the gene matches. This CDR3 is built from 14 residues. The V gene's germline CDR1 is LNHDA and CDR2 SQIVND (reference sequence). The CDR3 coding sequence is TGTGCCAGTAAAAAGGGACAGGGAGCCTACGAGCAGTACTTC. It yields the protein CASKKGQGAYEQYF.

The gene calls are TRBV7-8 and TRBJ2-2; a weak D match, TRBD1 (5 bases). This CDR3 region has 15 residues. V was trimmed by 5 bases and J by 3 bases, leaving 13 bases between them. Germline V gene sequence: CDR1 SGHVS, CDR2 FQNEAQ. CDR3: CASSGRGGHTGELFF. Here the CDR3 DNA reads TGTGCCAGCAGCGGAAGGGGTGGACACACCGGGGAGCTGTTTTTT.

A few counts support this clonotype. The CDR3 sequence is CATSRGLYNSPLHF. Here the CDR3 DNA reads TGTGCCACCAGCAGAGGTCTCTATAATTCACCCCTCCACTTT. The chain is built from TRBV15 and TRBJ1-6; D unclear. The CDR3 contains 14 residues. V lost 1 base and J lost 3, with 4 bases in between. CDR1 and CDR2 (germline): LNHNV, YYDKDF (reference sequence).

This clonotype has only a few counts. The gene calls are TRBV6-1 and TRBJ2-7; 10 positions match TRBD2. V was clipped by 1 base and J by 4 bases; unmatched bases: 10. Germline-derived CDR1 and CDR2 are MNHNS and SASEGT. The CDR3 covers 17 residues. The CDR3 is CASSEVPTLAGSYEQYF. The CDR3 DNA sequence: TGTGCCAGCAGTGAAGTACCTACACTAGCGGGATCTTACGAGCAGTACTTC.

The chain links TRBV10-3 to TRBJ1-6; D unresolved. CDR3 length: 17 residues. The ends were cut back, 0 bases at V and 5 bases at J, with 14 bases in the middle. Germline loops: CDR1 ENHRY, CDR2 SYGVKD. CDR3 nucleotide sequence: TGTGCCATCAGTGAGTCTGCTCTCGGGAGCCATAATTCACCCCTCCACTTT. As protein: CAISESALGSHNSPLHF.

The V gene is TRBV5-1, the J gene TRBJ2-7, with TRBD1 identical over 7 bases. With 4 bases clipped from V and 1 base from J, the junction kept 2 bases outside the gene matches. CDR3 length equals 13 residues. The germline V gene encodes CDR1 SGHRS and CDR2 YFSETQ. The chain's CDR3 is CASSIQGSYEQYF. The CDR3, as DNA: TGCGCCAGCAGCATACAGGGGTCCTACGAGCAGTACTTC.

As regards this clonotype: Since a much larger clone is just one base distant, this may be a read error. V usage is TRBV19 and J usage is TRBJ1-2, with a tentative D call TRBD1 (5 bases). CDR3 length: 14 residues. Per the germline V gene, CDR1 is LNHDA and CDR2 is SQIVND (reference sequence). V lost 3 bases and J lost 4, with 12 bases in between. The CDR3 region is CASSMQGASYGYTF. The CDR3 DNA sequence: TGTGCCAGTAGTATGCAGGGCGCTAGCTATGGCTACACCTTC.

This clonotype appeared once. The chain couples TRBV2 to TRBJ2-2; 8 nucleotides agree with TRBD1. Germline V lookup: CDR1 SNHLY, CDR2 FYNNEI. Unmatched junction bases numbered 5, after V lost 5 bases and J lost 0 bases. The CDR3 contains 16 residues. The CDR3 protein is CASSTRTGTNTGELFF. The CDR3 DNA sequence: TGTGCCAGCAGTACGCGGACAGGGACGAACACCGGGGAGCTGTTTTTT. Combining the CDR3 with reference TRBV2 and TRBJ2-2 gives the whole variable domain EPEVTQTPSHQVTQMGQEVILRCVPISNHLYFYWYRQILGQKVEFLVSFYNNEISEKSEIFDDQFSVERPDGSNFTLKIRSTKLEDSAMYFCASSTRTGTNTGELFFGEGSRLTVL.

This clonotype appeared many times. The chain combines TRBV28 with TRBJ1-5; TRBD1 matches 7 bases. Germline loops: CDR1 MDHEN, CDR2 SYDVKM. After removal of 4 bases from V and 5 bases from J, the junction contained 5 bases not matched to a gene. This CDR3 contains 14 residues. The CDR3 spells CASSSGQLHQPQHF. The CDR3, as DNA: TGTGCCAGCAGTTCGGGACAGTTGCATCAGCCCCAGCATTTT.

A remark on this clonotype: With a much larger clone just one base away, this may be a read error. The rearrangement uses TRBV24-1 and TRBJ1-2; tentatively, D is TRBD1 (6 bases). V lost 9 bases to trimming and J lost 11 bases, with 27 bases between them. Germline V gene lookup returns CDR1 KGHDR and CDR2 SFDVKD. The CDR3 totals 15 residues. DNA of the CDR3: TGTGCCACCGGGGGCCTCAGGGGAGGGACTATGCGGTACACCTTC. Its translation: CATGGLRGGTMRYTF.

CDR3 DNA: TGTGCCAGCGGACTCTTAAGCAATCAGCCCCAGCATTTT. This gives the protein CASGLLSNQPQHF. The chain carries TRBV19 and TRBJ1-5; D ambiguous. Germline loops: CDR1 LNHDA, CDR2 SQIVND (reference sequence). The CDR3 extends over 13 amino acids. Deletions cut 9 bases from V and 1 base from J, with 10 bases between.

This clonotype appeared many times. One junction end disagrees with the germline gene, perhaps due to a read error. The V gene is TRBV5-1, the J gene TRBJ1-5; TRBD1 agrees at 7 bases. The CDR3 contains 14 residues. Germline lookup yields CDR1 SGHRS and CDR2 YFSETQ. The CDR3: CASSSGTGNQPQHF. CDR3 in DNA: TGTGCCAGCAGCTCCGGGACAGGCAATCAGCCCCAGCATTTT.

The table lists this clonotype with many counts. The chain links TRBV7-8 to TRBJ1-1, with D unresolved. Germline V gene lookup returns CDR1 SGHVS and CDR2 FQNEAQ. V was trimmed by 1 base and J by 3 bases, leaving 12 bases between them. The CDR3 totals 15 residues. The CDR3: CASSLEQIGDTEAFF. The CDR3 region has the DNA TGTGCCAGCAGCTTAGAACAGATTGGGGACACTGAAGCTTTCTTT.

The chain employs TRBV6-5 and TRBJ2-2; no firm D call. The CDR3 is 15 residues long. Germline values: CDR1 MNHEY, CDR2 SVGAGI. V gave up 2 bases and J gave up 1 base, with 8 bases separating them. The CDR3 DNA follows: TGTGCCAGCAGTTACCCGTTAGAGAACACCGGGGAGCTGTTTTTT. Translation gives CASSYPLENTGELFF.

This clonotype was recorded a few times. V gene TRBV19 combines with J gene TRBJ1-5; no definite D call. Germline CDR1 LNHDA, CDR2 SQIVND (reference sequence). The CDR3 totals 15 residues. The ends were cut back, 9 bases at V and 0 bases at J, with 15 bases in the middle. DNA for the CDR3: TGTGCCAGCAAAGTAATCGGAAATAGCAATCAGCCCCAGCATTTT. This sequence encodes CASKVIGNSNQPQHF. Full variable domain (missing parts from reference TRBV19 and TRBJ1-5): DGGITQSPKYLFRKEGQNVTLSCEQNLNHDAMYWYRQDPGQGLRLIYYSQIVNDFQKGDIAEGYSVSREKKESFPLTVTSAQKNPTAFYLCASKVIGNSNQPQHFGDGTRLSIL.

V and J are TRBV7-2 and TRBJ2-7, with D unclear. The CDR3 totals 14 residues. Germline V gene sequence: CDR1 SGHTA, CDR2 FQGNSA. Trimming cost V 2 bases and J 0 bases, with 8 bases left between them. The CDR3 DNA reads TGTGCCAGCAGCTTACGGAAGGACTCCTACGAGCAGTACTTC. It translates to CASSLRKDSYEQYF.

The genes are TRBV28 and TRBJ2-3; 9 bases fit TRBD1. Germline lookup yields CDR1 MDHEN and CDR2 SYDVKM. The CDR3 has 16 amino acids. V gave up 1 base and J gave up 2 bases; unmatched junction bases: 4. CDR3: CASSLSGTGTTDTQYF. In DNA form, the CDR3 reads TGTGCCAGCAGTTTATCCGGGACAGGGACCACAGATACGCAGTATTTT.

This clonotype has at least ten counts. The chain couples TRBV2 to TRBJ2-7; D gene uncertain. Trimming stripped 8 bases from V and 0 bases from J, with 17 bases between. CDR1 and CDR2 (germline): SNHLY, FYNNEI. The CDR3 has 15 residues. CDR3 amino acids: CASSRYRSASYEQYF. DNA of the CDR3: TGTGCCAGCTCACGATATCGGAGTGCCTCCTACGAGCAGTACTTC.

V gene TRBV6-1 combines with J gene TRBJ1-1; D is ambiguous. The CDR3 is 10 amino acids. Trimming took off 8 bases at V and 4 bases at J, with 5 bases between the two ends. Germline V gene data show CDR1 as MNHNS and CDR2 as SASEGT. The CDR3 DNA reads TGTGCCAGCGGCGGCACTGAAGCTTTCTTT. Protein sequence: CASGGTEAFF.